This TCR beta chain was observed in a study of blood T cell repertoires in COVID-19. A word on this clone: The same CDR3 arises from other DNA sequences in this sample as well.

CDR3 size: 15 residues. Germline V gene data show CDR1 as LNHDA and CDR2 as SQIVND (reference sequence). The V and J ends lost 1 base and 6 bases, in that order; junction bases with no gene match: 6. Using immunoSEQ multiplex PCR, the repertoire was profiled, and TCRdb retains in-frame clones only, with some absent. The table records approximately 300,000 clones, 80% to 90% of them present only once. The chain employs TRBV19 and TRBJ2-3, with TRBD2 matching 8 bases. The sample consisted of PBMCs or T cells enriched from blood (not recorded which). This clonotype originated in a man aged 25 to 45 who had recovered from COVID-19. CDR3 in amino acids: CASSIARGGRDTQYF. The DNA for the CDR3 is TGTGCCAGTAGTATAGCCCGGGGGGGCCGTGATACGCAGTATTTT.